Listed here are 11 T cell receptor beta chains from one sample, sequenced in a study of shared clonotypes between healthy human individuals. Using immunoSEQ multiplex PCR, the repertoire was profiled, and TCRdb retains in-frame clones only, with some absent. The table shows about 2.3 million clones, with about 92% occurring only once. Sequenced material: naive CD4+ T cells from PBMCs. As for subset: CD45RA+ positively selected. The receptors originated from a man younger than 30 in good health. Some clones in this sample may be carry-over from other donors' samples.

The gene calls are TRBV4-3 and TRBJ2-1, with 8 bases matching TRBD2. Germline loops: CDR1 LGHNA, CDR2 YSLEER. J lost 7 bases, V lost 1 base, and 12 bases had no gene match. This CDR3 is 17 amino acids long. CDR3 in amino acids: CASSQAPGSGSWNEQFF. The DNA of the CDR3 is TGCGCCAGCAGCCAAGCGCCTGGAAGCGGGAGTTGGAATGAGCAGTTCTTC.

This chain uses TRBV18 with TRBJ2-7, with 10 bases lining up with TRBD1. Losses at the gene ends were 0 bases for V and 2 bases for J; bases not matched to a gene: 4. Germline CDR1 reads KGHSH; CDR2 reads LQKENI. The CDR3 sequence is 16 residues long. The CDR3 bases are TGTGCCAGCTCACCACCTTCGGGGACAGGGGCCTACGAGCAGTACTTC. Translated: CASSPPSGTGAYEQYF.

A word on this clone: This sample also contains other DNA sequences that code for the same CDR3. The chain combines TRBV27 with TRBJ2-7; the match to TRBD2 covers 9 bases. Looked up from germline, CDR1 is MNHEY and CDR2 is SMNVEV (reference sequence). Trimming at V came to 6 bases and at J to 3 bases, leaving 9 bases not matched to a gene. The CDR3 length is 15 residues. CDR3 coding DNA: TGTGCCAGCAGGCGGGCTAGCGGGATTAGCTACGAGCAGTACTTC. Its translation is CASRRASGISYEQYF.

V gene TRBV11-1 combines with J gene TRBJ2-5; D is uncertain. Trimming took 8 bases from V and 0 from J, leaving 7 bases between them. Per germline, CDR1 SGHAT and CDR2 FQDESV (reference sequence). CDR3 size: 12 residues. The CDR3 DNA is TGTGCCAGCGCCCGCTACCAAGAGACCCAGTACTTC. Protein product: CASARYQETQYF.

The genes are TRBV18 and TRBJ1-1; TRBD1 matches at 10 bases. Germline V gene data show CDR1 as KGHSH and CDR2 as LQKENI. With 3 bases clipped from V and 8 bases from J, the junction kept 6 bases outside the gene matches. The CDR3 loop spans 14 amino acids. Here the CDR3 reads CASSPTGGWNEAFF. The DNA for the CDR3 is TGTGCCAGCTCACCGACAGGGGGCTGGAACGAAGCTTTCTTT.

The J gene is TRBJ2-1, the V gene TRBV18; TRBD2 matches 9 bases. The CDR3 loop spans 15 amino acids. CDR1 and CDR2 (germline): KGHSH, LQKENI. V gave up 6 bases and J gave up 8 bases; unmatched junction bases: 11. The DNA for the CDR3 is TGTGCCAGCTCGCTTTTAGCGGGAGCTGTTGATGAGCAGTTCTTC. It encodes CASSLLAGAVDEQFF.

In the case of this clone: This CDR3 is also generated by other DNA sequences in the sample. This sequence joins TRBV18 and TRBJ2-2; 15 bases are shared with TRBD2. This CDR3 contains 17 residues. Germline trimming cut 0 bases from V and 4 bases from J; bases unmatched to any gene: 0. Germline V gives CDR1 KGHSH, CDR2 LQKENI. The CDR3 protein is CASSPPGLAGGTGELFF. CDR3 nucleotides: TGTGCCAGCTCACCACCGGGACTAGCGGGAGGCACCGGGGAGCTGTTTTTT.

The chain has TRBV30 and TRBJ2-1; 13 bases match TRBD2. The CDR3 consists of 14 residues. Germline assignment: CDR1 GTSNPN and CDR2 SVGIG (reference sequence). Trimming took 3 bases from V and 8 from J; bases not matched to a gene: 4. The CDR3 nucleotides are TGTGCCTGGAGCCTCGGACTAGCGGGGGATGAGCAGTTCTTC. This gives the protein CAWSLGLAGDEQFF. Variable domain in full (rest from reference TRBV30 and TRBJ2-1): SQTIHQWPATLVQPVGSPLSLECTVEGTSNPNLYWYRQAAGRGLQLLFYSVGIGQISSEVPQNLSASRPQDRQFILSSKKLLLSDSGFYLCAWSLGLAGDEQFFGPGTRLTVL.

V is TRBV5-1 and J is TRBJ2-7, with 8 bases aligning to TRBD1. V dropped 0 bases and J dropped 2; count of bases not matched to a gene: 7. The CDR3 loop spans 16 amino acids. Germline V gives CDR1 SGHRS, CDR2 YFSETQ. The CDR3, as DNA: TGCGCCAGCAGCTTGGACGGACAGGGTAAGGCCTACGAGCAGTACTTC. It is translated as CASSLDGQGKAYEQYF.

The V and J genes are TRBV5-1 and TRBJ2-3, with D perhaps matching TRBD2 (6 bases). The germline gives CDR1 SGHRS, CDR2 YFSETQ. CDR3 size: 15 residues. V was clipped by 4 bases and J by 4 bases, with 16 bases between them. DNA for the CDR3: TGCGCCAGCAGCACGGAGGGAGTCAGTGCAGATACGCAGTATTTT. Translating it yields CASSTEGVSADTQYF.

This chain connects TRBV6-5 to TRBJ2-7; D might be TRBD2 (7 bases). The CDR3 consists of 15 residues. Per germline, CDR1 MNHEY and CDR2 SVGAGI. V was shortened by 0 bases and J by 6 bases, with 15 bases between the two germline ends. CDR3 sequence: CASSYSTGLEAEQYF. In DNA, the CDR3 is TGTGCCAGCAGTTACTCGACAGGACTAGAGGCCGAGCAGTACTTC.